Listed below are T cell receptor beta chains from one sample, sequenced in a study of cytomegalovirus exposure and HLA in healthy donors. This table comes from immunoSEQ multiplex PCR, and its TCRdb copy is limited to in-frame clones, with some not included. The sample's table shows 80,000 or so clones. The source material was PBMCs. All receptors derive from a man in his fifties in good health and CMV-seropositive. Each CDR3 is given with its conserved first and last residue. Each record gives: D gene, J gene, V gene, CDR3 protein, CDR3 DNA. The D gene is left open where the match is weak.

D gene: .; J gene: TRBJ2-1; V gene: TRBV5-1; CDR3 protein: CASSLVSLGLYNEQFF; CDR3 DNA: TGCGCCAGCAGCTTGGTATCGCTGGGGCTCTACAATGAGCAGTTCTTC
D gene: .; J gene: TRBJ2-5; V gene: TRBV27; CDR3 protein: CASSPYWTGGETQYF; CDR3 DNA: TGTGCCAGCAGCCCTTATTGGACAGGAGGGGAGACCCAGTACTTC
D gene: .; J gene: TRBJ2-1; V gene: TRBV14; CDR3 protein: CASSQEDLRERYNEQFF; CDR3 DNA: TGTGCCAGCAGCCAAGAAGATTTGAGGGAACGATATAATGAGCAGTTCTTC
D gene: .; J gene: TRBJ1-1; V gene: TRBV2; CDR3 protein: CASSEMGSTEAFF; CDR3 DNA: TGTGCCAGCAGTGAAATGGGGAGCACTGAAGCTTTCTTT
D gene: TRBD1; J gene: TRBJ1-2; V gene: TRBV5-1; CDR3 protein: CASSLEGTGGYGYTF; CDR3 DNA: TGCGCCAGCAGCTTGGAGGGGACAGGGGGCTATGGCTACACCTTC
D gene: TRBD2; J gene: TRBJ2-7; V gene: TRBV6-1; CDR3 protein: CASGERGISYEQYF; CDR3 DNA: TGTGCCAGCGGAGAGCGGGGGATCTCCTACGAGCAGTACTTC
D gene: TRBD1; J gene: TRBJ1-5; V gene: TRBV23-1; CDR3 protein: CASSQSGYRGSGQPQHF; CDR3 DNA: TGCGCCAGCAGTCAATCTGGGTACAGGGGAAGCGGGCAGCCCCAGCATTTT
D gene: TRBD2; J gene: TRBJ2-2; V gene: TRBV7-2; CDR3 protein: CASSKTSGAGYTGELFF; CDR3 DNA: TGTGCCAGCAGCAAGACTAGCGGGGCTGGGTACACCGGGGAGCTGTTTTTT
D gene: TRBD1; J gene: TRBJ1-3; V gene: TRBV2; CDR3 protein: CASSESPDRVGGNTIYF; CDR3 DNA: TGTGCCAGCAGTGAATCGCCGGACAGGGTAGGCGGAAACACCATATATTTT
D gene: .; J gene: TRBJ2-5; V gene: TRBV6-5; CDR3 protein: CASRGGVGAETQYF; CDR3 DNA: TGTGCCAGCAGAGGCGGGGTCGGAGCGGAGACCCAGTACTTC
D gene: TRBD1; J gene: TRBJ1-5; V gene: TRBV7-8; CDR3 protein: CASSLGQGPLYSNQPQHF; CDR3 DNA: TGTGCCAGCAGCCTTGGACAGGGCCCTTTATATAGCAATCAGCCCCAGCATTTT
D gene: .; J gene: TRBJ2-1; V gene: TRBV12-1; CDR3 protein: CASFTSGTYNEQFF; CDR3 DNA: TGTGCCAGCTTCACTAGCGGAACCTACAATGAGCAGTTCTTC
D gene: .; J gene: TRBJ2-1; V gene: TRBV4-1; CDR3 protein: CASSQVARRDNEQFF; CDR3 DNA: TGCGCCAGCAGCCAAGTCGCCAGGAGGGACAATGAGCAGTTCTTC
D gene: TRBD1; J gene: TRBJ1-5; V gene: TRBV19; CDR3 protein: CASSIWDRGDQPQHF; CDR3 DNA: TGTGCCAGTAGTATATGGGACAGGGGAGATCAGCCCCAGCATTTT
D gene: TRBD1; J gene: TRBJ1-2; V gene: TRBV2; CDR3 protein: CASTVGQEGGGYTF; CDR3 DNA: TGTGCCAGCACCGTTGGACAGGAAGGAGGTGGCTACACCTTC
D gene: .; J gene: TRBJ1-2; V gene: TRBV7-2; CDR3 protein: CASSRAGTQTGYTF; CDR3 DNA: TGTGCCAGCAGCCGTGCGGGAACCCAAACCGGCTACACCTTC
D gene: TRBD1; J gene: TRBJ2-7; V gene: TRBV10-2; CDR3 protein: CASSAPGTVREQYF; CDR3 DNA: TGCGCCAGCAGTGCCCCCGGGACAGTTCGCGAGCAGTACTTC
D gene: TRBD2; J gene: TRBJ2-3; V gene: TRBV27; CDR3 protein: CASNLLAGGPDTQYF; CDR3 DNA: TGTGCCAGCAACCTACTAGCGGGGGGGCCAGATACGCAGTATTTT
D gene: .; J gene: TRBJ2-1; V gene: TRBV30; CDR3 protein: CACSPGPPEGEQFF; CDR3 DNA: TGTGCCTGTTCCCCGGGCCCCCCAGAGGGTGAGCAGTTCTTC
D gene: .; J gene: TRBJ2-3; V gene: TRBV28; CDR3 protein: CASSEGSADTQYF; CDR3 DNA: TGTGCCAGCAGTGAGGGCTCGGCGGATACGCAGTATTTT
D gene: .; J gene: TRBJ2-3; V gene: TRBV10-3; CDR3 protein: CAISGAIYTDTQYF; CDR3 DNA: TGTGCCATCAGTGGCGCGATCTACACAGATACGCAGTATTTT
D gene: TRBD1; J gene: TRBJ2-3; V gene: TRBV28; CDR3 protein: CASQQGDTQYF; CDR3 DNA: TGTGCCAGTCAACAGGGGGATACGCAGTATTTT
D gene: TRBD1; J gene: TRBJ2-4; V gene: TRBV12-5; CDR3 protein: CASGLVQWGQGDLIQYF; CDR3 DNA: TGTGCTAGTGGTTTGGTACAGTGGGGACAGGGGGACCTCATTCAGTACTTC
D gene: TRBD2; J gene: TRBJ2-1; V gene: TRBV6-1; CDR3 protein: CASSEDGNGRVYNEQFF; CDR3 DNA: TGTGCCAGCAGTGAAGATGGGAACGGGAGGGTTTACAATGAGCAGTTCTTC